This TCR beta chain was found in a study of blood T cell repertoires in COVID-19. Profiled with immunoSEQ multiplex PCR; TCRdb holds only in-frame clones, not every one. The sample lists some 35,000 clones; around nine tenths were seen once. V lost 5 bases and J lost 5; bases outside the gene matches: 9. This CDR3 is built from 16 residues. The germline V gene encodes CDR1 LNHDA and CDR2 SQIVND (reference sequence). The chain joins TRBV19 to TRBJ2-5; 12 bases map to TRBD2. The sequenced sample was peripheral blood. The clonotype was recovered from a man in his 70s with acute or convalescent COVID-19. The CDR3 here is CASSAASGRARETQYF. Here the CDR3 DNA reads TGTGCCAGTAGTGCCGCTAGCGGGAGGGCCAGGGAGACCCAGTACTTC.